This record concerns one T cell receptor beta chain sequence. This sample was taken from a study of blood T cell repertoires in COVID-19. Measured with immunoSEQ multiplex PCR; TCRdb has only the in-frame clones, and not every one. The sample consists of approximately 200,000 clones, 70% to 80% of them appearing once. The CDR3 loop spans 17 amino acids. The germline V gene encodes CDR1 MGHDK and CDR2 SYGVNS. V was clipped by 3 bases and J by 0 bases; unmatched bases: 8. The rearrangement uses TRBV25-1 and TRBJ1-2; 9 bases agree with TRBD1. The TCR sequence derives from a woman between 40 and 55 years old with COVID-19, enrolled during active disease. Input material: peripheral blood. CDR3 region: CASSDGTGFPANYGYTF. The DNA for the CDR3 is TGTGCCAGCAGTGACGGGACAGGGTTCCCAGCTAACTATGGCTACACCTTC.